The text below deals with one TCR beta chain. Measured with immunoSEQ multiplex PCR; TCRdb has only the in-frame clones, and not every one. Of under 150,000 clones listed, about 80% were seen once; the top ten hold approximately 6.5%. The sample belongs to a study of blood T cell repertoires in COVID-19. Sequenced input: peripheral blood. The source of this sequence is a human donor in a cohort sampled during active COVID-19.

The CDR3 bases are TGCAGCGTGAGGACAGCCGCCACCTACGAGCAGTACTTC. This sequence encodes CSVRTAATYEQYF. The rearrangement uses TRBV29-1 and TRBJ2-7, with a weak D call TRBD1 (6 bases). In germline, CDR1 is SQVTM, CDR2 ANQGSEA. V was shortened by 6 bases and J by 2 bases, with 14 bases between the two germline ends. The CDR3 sequence is 13 residues long.